The next 18 T cell receptor beta chains were all read from a single sample in a study of shared clonotypes between healthy human individuals (dated by TCRdb to the early 2020s). The library was built by means of the immunoSEQ multiplex PCR assay. TCRdb took this table from immuneACCESS and kept in-frame rearrangements with V and J called. Such tables lack part of the clones; where checked against another copy, unresolved V genes explain under half of the gap, and the rest is unexplained. The sample includes about 800,000 clones, with around 96% observed a single time. Over 0.2% of the sample lies in the top ten. CD8 naive samples consisted of CD45RO-negative cells that were positively selected for CCR7, yielding a CD45RA+CCR7+ population without TemRA cells. Material for sequencing was naive CD8+ T cells sorted from blood. Reading the label with the study, this specimen's cell subset or site is: CD45RA+CCR7+. These receptors were taken from a man aged 30 to 39 in good health.

This clone came up a few times. The chain recombines TRBV5-1 with TRBJ2-7; possible D gene TRBD1, 5 bases. V was shortened by 0 bases and J by 2 bases, with 12 bases between the two germline ends. The CDR3 spans 15 residues. Germline values: CDR1 SGHRS, CDR2 YFSETQ. CDR3 residues: CASSLEAGPTYEQYF. The CDR3 nucleotides are TGCGCCAGCAGCTTGGAGGCAGGGCCAACCTACGAGCAGTACTTC.

This sequence joins TRBV5-1 and TRBJ2-7; D may be TRBD1 (5 bases). Trimming left V 0 bases short and J 2 bases short, with 15 bases between. The CDR3 is 16 amino acids. From germline, CDR1 is SGHRS and CDR2 YFSETQ. The CDR3: CASSLERGQKTYEQYF. In DNA form, the CDR3 reads TGCGCCAGCAGCTTGGAACGCGGACAAAAAACCTACGAGCAGTACTTC.

The chain uses TRBV6-1 and TRBJ2-7; TRBD1 agrees at 7 bases. The CDR3 contains 12 residues. Trimming removed 6 bases from V and 7 bases from J; junction bases left unmatched: 6. Germline-derived CDR1 and CDR2 are MNHNS and SASEGT. CDR3 region: CASRGTAREQYF. CDR3 bases: TGTGCCAGCAGAGGGACAGCTCGGGAGCAGTACTTC.

This chain joins TRBV7-8 and TRBJ2-1; no firm D call. The germline V gene encodes CDR1 SGHVS and CDR2 FQNEAQ. There are 15 residues in the CDR3. Trimming cost V 0 bases and J 0 bases, with 6 bases left between them. In nucleotides, the CDR3 is TGTGCCAGCAGCTTAGCGGAAGCCTCCTACAATGAGCAGTTCTTC. Translation gives CASSLAEASYNEQFF.

This clone occurred once. The chain carries TRBV4-1 and TRBJ2-1; no clear D gene. V was shortened by 4 bases and J by 5 bases, with 6 bases between the two germline ends. The CDR3 covers 12 residues. Per germline, CDR1 MGHRA and CDR2 YSYEKL. This CDR3 reads CASSRQDNEQFF. The CDR3 nucleotides read TGCGCCAGCAGCCGACAAGACAATGAGCAGTTCTTC.

The chain couples TRBV7-9 to TRBJ2-1, with D tentatively TRBD1 or TRBD2 (5 bases each). The CDR3 is 18 amino acids. Germline V gene data show CDR1 as SEHNR and CDR2 as FQNEAQ (reference sequence). V was clipped by 5 bases and J by 0 bases, with 20 bases between them. DNA of the CDR3: TGTGCCAGCAGCCCAAACTTCCGGGACGACATCTCCTACAATGAGCAGTTCTTC. Translation: CASSPNFRDDISYNEQFF. Looking up the rest from reference TRBV7-9 and TRBJ2-1 gives the full variable domain: DTGVSQNPRHKITKRGQNVTFRCDPISEHNRLYWYRQTLGQGPEFLTYFQNEAQLEKSRLLSDRFSAERPKGSFSTLEIQRTEQGDSAMYLCASSPNFRDDISYNEQFFGPGTRLTVL.

This CDR3 reads CASGVTGSYNEQFF. CDR3 in DNA: TGTGCCAGCGGGGTGACAGGGTCCTACAATGAGCAGTTCTTC. The chain joins TRBV6-6 to TRBJ2-1, with 7 bases aligning to TRBD1. The V segment lost 8 bases and the J segment 1 base; nucleotides outside the gene matches: 5. CDR1 is MNHNY and CDR2 is SVGAGI in the germline V gene (reference sequence). The CDR3 length is 14 residues.

About this clone: The junction does not match germline at one end; this may be a read error. This chain connects TRBV6-1 to TRBJ1-2; D call uncertain. Germline lookup yields CDR1 MNHNS and CDR2 SASEGT. This CDR3 region has 13 residues. The CDR3, as DNA: TGTGCCAGCAGGGAAGCGGGGTACTATGGCTACACCTTC. As protein: CASREAGYYGYTF.

The rearrangement joins TRBV27 to TRBJ2-7; TRBD2 agrees at 7 bases. Losses at the gene ends were 6 bases for V and 4 bases for J; bases not matched to a gene: 6. CDR1 and CDR2 (germline): MNHEY, SMNVEV (reference sequence). The CDR3 has 13 amino acids. In DNA, the CDR3 is TGTGCCAGCAGATCGGGGGGACGGTACGAGCAGTACTTC. Encoded protein: CASRSGGRYEQYF.

This clone is a singleton in its sample. The chain couples TRBV7-8 to TRBJ2-7; 8 bases are shared with TRBD1. The CDR3 loop spans 13 amino acids. V shed 8 bases, J shed 5 bases, and the junction held 8 bases outside the gene matches. Germline assignment: CDR1 SGHVS and CDR2 FQNEAQ. CDR3 nucleotide sequence: TGTGCCAGCGGAAGGACAGGGCGCGACGAGCAGTACTTC. Amino acids: CASGRTGRDEQYF. The whole variable domain, filled in from reference TRBV7-8 and TRBJ2-7, reads GAGVSQSPRYKVAKRGQDVALRCDPISGHVSLFWYQQALGQGPEFLTYFQNEAQLDKSGLPSDRFFAERPEGSVSTLKIQRTQQEDSAVYLCASGRTGRDEQYFGPGTRLTVT.

The V call is TRBV29-1, the J call TRBJ2-1; D may be TRBD2 (6 bases). Trimming removed 3 bases from V and 10 bases from J, with 10 bases in between. The CDR3 has 11 amino acids. The germline V gene encodes CDR1 SQVTM and CDR2 ANQGSEA. The CDR3 protein is CSVDQGGEQFF. DNA for the CDR3: TGCAGCGTTGACCAGGGAGGCGAGCAGTTCTTC.

The chain links TRBV27 to TRBJ2-3, with 8 bases lining up with TRBD2. Germline CDR1 and CDR2: MNHEY and SMNVEV (reference sequence). The length of the CDR3 is 16 residues. The V segment lost 5 bases and the J segment 4 bases; nucleotides outside the gene matches: 11. This CDR3 is CASSPGRGSLSDTQYF. The CDR3 region has the DNA TGTGCCAGCAGTCCCGGGAGGGGGAGCCTGTCAGATACGCAGTATTTT.

The rearrangement joins TRBV7-2 to TRBJ2-2; 7 bases are a match to TRBD2. The CDR3 runs to 18 residues. V was pared by 2 bases and J by 3 bases, with 12 bases of the junction left unmatched. Germline V gene data show CDR1 as SGHTA and CDR2 as FQGNSA. The CDR3 loop reads CASSLKGLLAADTGELFF. CDR3 nucleotide sequence: TGTGCCAGCAGCTTAAAGGGTCTTCTAGCGGCGGACACCGGGGAGCTGTTTTTT.

The chain joins TRBV29-1 to TRBJ2-1; 10 nucleotides agree with TRBD2. Germline CDR1 SQVTM, CDR2 ANQGSEA. The V and J ends lost 4 bases and 4 bases, in that order; junction bases with no gene match: 10. The length of the CDR3 is 16 residues. CDR3 protein: CSVGGLAGDSYNEQFF. Written as DNA, the CDR3 is TGCAGCGTTGGTGGGCTAGCGGGAGACTCTTACAATGAGCAGTTCTTC.

The V gene is TRBV11-2, the J gene TRBJ2-1, with TRBD2 matching over 10 bases. Germline V CDR1 and CDR2: SGHAT, FQNNGV. Trimming at V came to 1 base and at J to 8 bases, leaving 14 bases not matched to a gene. The CDR3 contains 18 residues. CDR3 nucleotides: TGTGCCAGCAGCTTAGGAACTAGCGGGACCCTGGGACCCCATGAGCAGTTCTTC. This translates into CASSLGTSGTLGPHEQFF.

The J gene is TRBJ2-1, the V gene TRBV2; TRBD2 might be the D (6 bases). The V end was cut by 10 bases, the J end by 7 bases, with 23 bases between. Germline CDR1 and CDR2: SNHLY and FYNNEI. The CDR3 has 15 amino acids. CDR3 in amino acids: CAIHPSGPGGNEQFF. The CDR3, as DNA: TGTGCCATACACCCCTCGGGACCCGGGGGAAATGAGCAGTTCTTC.

V and J are TRBV28 and TRBJ1-5, with D perhaps matching TRBD1 (5 bases). Trimming took 8 bases from V and 4 from J, leaving 18 bases between them. The CDR3 totals 15 residues. The germline CDR1 and CDR2 sequences are MDHEN and SYDVKM. The CDR3 is CASSSGRAANQPQHF. The CDR3 DNA reads as TGTGCCAGCTCTAGTGGCAGGGCGGCAAATCAGCCCCAGCATTTT.

J is TRBJ1-4 and V is TRBV15; no clear D gene. This CDR3 is built from 14 residues. V was shortened by 0 bases and J by 5 bases, with 7 bases between the two germline ends. Germline V gene lookup returns CDR1 LNHNV and CDR2 YYDKDF (reference sequence). The CDR3, as DNA: TGTGCCACCAGCAGAGAAGGTCAAAATGAAAAACTGTTTTTT. This sequence encodes CATSREGQNEKLFF. The full variable domain, completed using reference TRBV15 and TRBJ1-4, is DAMVIQNPRYQVTQFGKPVTLSCSQTLNHNVMYWYQQKSSQAPKLLFHYYDKDFNNEADTPDNFQSRRPNTSFCFLDIRSPGLGDTAMYLCATSREGQNEKLFFGSGTQLSVL.